The clone carrying this T cell receptor (beta chain) has just a few counts. Its specificity is unknown. This sample is part of a study of blood T cells in healthy people across ages. Study-level results: Since the PBMCs were unsorted, naive and antigen-experienced cells could not be conclusively compared. Age brought a roughly linear fall in TCR beta diversity measured per million T cells. A greater number of naive CD4+ cells and higher diversity distinguished long-lived donors from aged donors.

Trimming removed 1 base at V and 3 bases at J, with 10 bases between. The CDR3 is 15 residues long. The germline gives CDR1 SGHVS, CDR2 FQNEAQ. With a J-beta primer mix and a sample-barcoded 5' primer, a second PCR ran roughly 6 to 11 cycles. Each sample yielded at least 3 million CDR3-containing paired-end reads. TCRdb fed the 5' RACE reads into MiXCR, producing one record per CDR3 protein. The table records hundreds of thousands of distinct CDR3 sequences, around a quarter of them present only once. This sample was also put to use in a study of T cells of mothers and their children.

The rearrangement joins TRBV7-8 to TRBJ2-4; no clear D. The sequenced material came from blood. This sequence originates from a boy aged 5-17 years in good health. The CDR3 protein is CASSLDRFGKNIQYF. The DNA for the CDR3 is TGTGCCAGCAGCTTAGACCGTTTTGGCAAAAACATTCAGTACTTC. Full variable domain (remainder filled in from reference TRBV7-8 and TRBJ2-4): GAGVSQSPRYKVAKRGQDVALRCDPISGHVSLFWYQQALGQGPEFLTYFQNEAQLDKSGLPSDRFFAERPEGSVSTLKIQRTQQEDSAVYLCASSLDRFGKNIQYFGAGTRLSVL.